This passage covers 27 T cell receptor beta chains from one sample sequenced in a study of radiotherapy plus CTLA-4 blockade in lung cancer. Profiled with immunoSEQ multiplex PCR; TCRdb holds only in-frame clones, not every one. This table has about 120,000 clones, 90% appearing once. Material: peripheral blood, obtained from a patient treated with radiotherapy plus ipilimumab. All receptors derive from a human donor with non-small cell lung cancer that progressed on radiotherapy plus ipilimumab.

The chain links TRBV29-1 to TRBJ1-2; possibly TRBD1 for D (6 bases). Trimming stripped 6 bases from V and 5 bases from J, with 19 bases between. The CDR3 is 14 residues long. Germline V gene data show CDR1 as SQVTM and CDR2 as ANQGSEA. DNA for the CDR3: TGCAGCGTAGACGATCTCCGACAGGAGTATGGCTACACCTTC. This sequence encodes CSVDDLRQEYGYTF. Together with reference TRBV29-1 and TRBJ1-2, the CDR3 gives the full variable domain: SAVISQKPSRDICQRGTSLTIQCQVDSQVTMMFWYRQQPGQSLTLIATANQGSEATYESGFVIDKFPISRPNLTFSTLTVSNMSPEDSSIYLCSVDDLRQEYGYTFGSGTRLTVV.

The V and J genes are TRBV4-2 and TRBJ2-6; 8 bases line up with TRBD2. The ends lost 0 bases at V and 2 bases at J; junction bases unmatched: 6. Germline lookup yields CDR1 LGHNA and CDR2 YNFKEQ. The length of the CDR3 is 18 residues. The CDR3 DNA sequence: TGTGCCAGCAGCCAAGAGGGGACTAGACTTACTGGGGCCAACGTCCTGACTTTC. Its translation: CASSQEGTRLTGANVLTF.

The chain recombines TRBV5-1 with TRBJ2-2; D is uncertain. The CDR3 totals 14 residues. V lost 0 bases, J lost 6 bases, and 9 bases lay in between. Germline CDR1 reads SGHRS; CDR2 reads YFSETQ. The CDR3 DNA sequence: TGCGCCAGCAGCTTGGGGGATGCACCCGGGGAGCTGTTTTTT. This translates into CASSLGDAPGELFF.

V gene TRBV15 combines with J gene TRBJ2-7, with 8 bases matching TRBD2. CDR1 is LNHNV, CDR2 YYDKDF, per germline (reference sequence). V lost 3 bases, J lost 7 bases, and 5 bases stayed unmatched. The CDR3 has 13 amino acids. The CDR3 spells CATSSRLAREQYF. DNA for the CDR3: TGTGCCACCAGCAGCCGACTAGCGCGTGAGCAGTACTTC.

The V and J genes are TRBV9 and TRBJ2-5; no clear D gene. This CDR3 comprises 15 residues. Germline-derived CDR1 and CDR2 are SGDLS and YYNGEE. V was cut by 0 bases and J by 2 bases, with 11 bases left in between. The CDR3 nucleotides are TGTGCCAGCAGCGTAGCCTCCGTCATACAAGAGACCCAGTACTTC. Protein: CASSVASVIQETQYF.

The chain employs TRBV7-8 and TRBJ2-7, with 7 bases lining up with TRBD2. V was clipped by 0 bases and J by 2 bases; unmatched bases: 4. The CDR3 contains 15 residues. Germline CDR1 and CDR2: SGHVS and FQNEAQ. The CDR3 is CASSLASSGPYEQYF. CDR3 nucleotides: TGTGCCAGCAGCTTAGCGTCTAGCGGCCCCTACGAGCAGTACTTC.

The chain recombines TRBV29-1 with TRBJ1-2; no clear D gene. V was cut by 4 bases and J by 0 bases, with 9 bases left in between. The length of the CDR3 is 13 residues. Germline V gene lookup returns CDR1 SQVTM and CDR2 ANQGSEA. CDR3 coding DNA: TGCAGCGTTGTTTCTTTCGCTAACTATGGCTACACCTTC. As protein: CSVVSFANYGYTF.

The chain joins TRBV18 to TRBJ2-3; D gene ambiguous. Germline values: CDR1 KGHSH, CDR2 LQKENI. CDR3 length: 14 residues. The V and J ends lost 3 bases and 10 bases respectively, with 17 bases between them. CDR3 loop: CASSPLTGVGAQYF. The CDR3 DNA reads as TGTGCCAGCTCACCTCTGACCGGAGTCGGCGCGCAGTATTTT.

The chain joins TRBV6-1 to TRBJ2-7, with D unclear. Germline CDR1 MNHNS, CDR2 SASEGT. With 6 bases removed from V and 2 bases from J, the gap between germline ends came to 17 bases. The CDR3 loop spans 15 amino acids. The CDR3 sequence is CASRVGIQWTYEQYF. CDR3 bases: TGTGCCAGCAGGGTGGGGATACAATGGACCTACGAGCAGTACTTC.

V is TRBV7-2 and J is TRBJ2-3, with TRBD2 matching over 12 bases. Trimming cost V 8 bases and J 5 bases; bases outside gene matches: 8. Germline V gene data show CDR1 as SGHTA and CDR2 as FQGNSA. The CDR3 spans 15 residues. CDR3 coding DNA: TGTGCCAGCGGAACTAGCGGGAGGCGGCTAGATACGCAGTATTTT. Amino acids: CASGTSGRRLDTQYF.

The chain carries TRBV7-2 and TRBJ1-2, with D tentatively TRBD1 (6 bases). The CDR3 spans 17 residues. The ends were cut back, 1 base at V and 4 bases at J, with 19 bases in the middle. Germline lookup yields CDR1 SGHTA and CDR2 FQGNSA. CDR3 sequence reads: CASSLVPGTREPYGYTF. CDR3 DNA: TGTGCCAGCAGCTTAGTTCCCGGGACAAGGGAACCCTATGGCTACACCTTC.

The chain combines TRBV10-1 with TRBJ2-1, with no clear D. CDR1 and CDR2 from the germline V gene are WNHNN and SYGVQD (reference sequence). The CDR3 sequence is 12 residues long. Trimming shortened V by 2 bases and J by 9 bases, and 8 bases separated the two germline ends. The CDR3 sequence is CASSELKGEQFF. For the CDR3, the DNA is TGCGCCAGCAGTGAGCTTAAGGGTGAGCAGTTCTTC.

The chain combines TRBV30 with TRBJ2-1, with D unresolved. Trimming stripped 1 base from V and 9 bases from J, with 10 bases between. Germline CDR1 GTSNPN, CDR2 SVGIG (reference sequence). The CDR3 is 12 amino acids. The CDR3 sequence is CAWSALTGEQFF. CDR3 sequence (DNA): TGTGCCTGGAGTGCCCTAACGGGTGAGCAGTTCTTC.

This sequence joins TRBV19 and TRBJ1-1; no definite D call. CDR1 is LNHDA, CDR2 SQIVND, per germline (reference sequence). The V end was cut by 3 bases, the J end by 2 bases, with 7 bases between. This CDR3 spans 13 amino acids. CDR3: CASSITFNTEAFF. CDR3 sequence (DNA): TGTGCCAGTAGTATTACATTTAACACTGAAGCTTTCTTT.

This clone was picked up a small number of times. The rearrangement links TRBV15 to TRBJ1-4; weak D call: TRBD1 (5 bases). Germline CDR1 LNHNV, CDR2 YYDKDF (reference sequence). Trimming removed 3 bases from V and 6 bases from J, with 17 bases in between. The CDR3 is 16 amino acids. CDR3 residues: CATSSPVGGRDEKLFF. Here the CDR3 DNA reads TGTGCCACCAGCAGTCCAGTGGGGGGAAGAGATGAAAAACTGTTTTTT.

The chain joins TRBV5-1 to TRBJ2-7; D possibly corresponds to TRBD2 (5 bases). Per germline, CDR1 SGHRS and CDR2 YFSETQ. Between the trimmed V and J ends, which lost 7 bases and 2 bases, there was a span of 10 bases. The CDR3 spans 12 residues. CDR3 residues: CASSEGPYEQYF. The CDR3 nucleotides read TGCGCCAGCTCTGAGGGCCCCTACGAGCAGTACTTC.

In this sample, this clone turned up once. This chain links TRBV7-2 with TRBJ2-3, with D possibly TRBD2 on 5 matching bases. The CDR3 sequence is 15 residues long. V was shortened by 1 base and J by 1 base, with 9 bases between the two germline ends. Germline V lookup: CDR1 SGHTA, CDR2 FQGNSA. CDR3 bases: TGTGCCAGCAGCTTAGGCGGTAGCGGCACAGATACGCAGTATTTT. Translating it yields CASSLGGSGTDTQYF.

The rearrangement uses TRBV4-1 and TRBJ1-1; no clear D gene. The germline V and J ends were trimmed by 4 bases and 4 bases, with 16 bases remaining between them. This CDR3 has 15 residues. Germline V CDR1 and CDR2: MGHRA, YSYEKL. CDR3 residues: CASSRTQTSGTEAFF. In DNA, the CDR3 is TGCGCCAGCAGCCGGACCCAAACAAGCGGCACTGAAGCTTTCTTT.

The chain carries TRBV27 and TRBJ1-1; the match to TRBD1 covers 7 bases. Trimming took 3 bases from V and 1 from J; bases not matched to a gene: 8. This CDR3 comprises 16 residues. Germline V gene data show CDR1 as MNHEY and CDR2 as SMNVEV (reference sequence). The CDR3: CASSFDVRGENTEAFF. DNA of the CDR3: TGTGCCAGCAGTTTTGACGTCAGGGGGGAGAACACTGAAGCTTTCTTT.

The chain uses TRBV4-2 and TRBJ2-7; 9 bases line up with TRBD2. CDR3 length: 15 amino acids. After removal of 2 bases from V and 5 bases from J, the junction contained 7 bases not matched to a gene. CDR1 and CDR2 (germline): LGHNA, YNFKEQ. The CDR3 DNA reads TGTGCCAGCAGCCAAAGTACTAGCGGGTCGAACGAGCAGTACTTC. It specifies CASSQSTSGSNEQYF.

This chain joins TRBV7-3 and TRBJ2-1, with TRBD2 matching 7 bases. The CDR3 spans 13 residues. V was pared by 3 bases and J by 9 bases, with 5 bases of the junction left unmatched. Germline values: CDR1 SGHTA, CDR2 FQGTGA. CDR3 in DNA: TGTGCCAGCAGCTTCCAGCGGGATGGTGAGCAGTTCTTC. This sequence encodes CASSFQRDGEQFF.

The chain has TRBV5-1 and TRBJ2-1, with D hard to call. Per the germline V gene, CDR1 is SGHRS and CDR2 is YFSETQ. V was cut by 1 base and J by 8 bases, with 16 bases left in between. The CDR3 has 15 residues. The CDR3 protein is CASSLLAAPLDEQFF. DNA of the CDR3: TGCGCCAGCAGCTTGCTGGCAGCCCCACTCGATGAGCAGTTCTTC.

The chain joins TRBV2 to TRBJ2-4; D is perhaps TRBD2 (6 bases). CDR1 is SNHLY and CDR2 is FYNNEI in the germline V gene. The CDR3 sequence is 16 residues long. V was trimmed by 4 bases and J by 0 bases, leaving 13 bases between them. The CDR3 region has the DNA TGTGCCAGCAGTGGATTTAGCGGAGTAGCCAAAAACATTCAGTACTTC. It specifies CASSGFSGVAKNIQYF.

This chain uses TRBV6-1 with TRBJ1-5; TRBD1 aligns across 7 bases. Germline V lookup: CDR1 MNHNS, CDR2 SASEGT. V dropped 9 bases and J dropped 2; count of bases not matched to a gene: 7. This CDR3 has 14 residues. The CDR3, as DNA: TGTGCCAGTCGACAGGGTAGACGCAATCAGCCCCAGCATTTT. Translation gives CASRQGRRNQPQHF.

The rearrangement links TRBV11-2 to TRBJ2-7, with 8 bases fitting TRBD2. CDR3 size: 14 residues. Per the germline V gene, CDR1 is SGHAT and CDR2 is FQNNGV. After removal of 1 base from V and 2 bases from J, the junction contained 1 base not matched to a gene. The CDR3 nucleotides are TGTGCCAGCAGCTTAGCGGGAGGGGCCTACGAGCAGTACTTC. This codes for CASSLAGGAYEQYF.

This clone was seen once. This rearrangement joins TRBV27 to TRBJ1-1, with 9 bases that match TRBD1. Germline lookup yields CDR1 MNHEY and CDR2 SMNVEV (reference sequence). V gave up 6 bases and J gave up 0 bases; unmatched junction bases: 11. The CDR3 runs to 17 residues. The CDR3 is CASSVGTGLFLNTEAFF. The CDR3 DNA reads as TGTGCCAGCAGCGTCGGGACAGGGTTATTTCTGAACACTGAAGCTTTCTTT.

The chain has TRBV6-5 and TRBJ1-5, with TRBD1 as a possible D gene (5 bases). V was pared by 5 bases and J by 7 bases, with 15 bases between. CDR3 length equals 14 residues. Germline CDR1 is MNHEY and CDR2 is SVGAGI. The DNA of the CDR3 is TGTGCCAGCAGTGAATTAGGGGTTGGACAGCCCCAGCATTTT. Its translation is CASSELGVGQPQHF.